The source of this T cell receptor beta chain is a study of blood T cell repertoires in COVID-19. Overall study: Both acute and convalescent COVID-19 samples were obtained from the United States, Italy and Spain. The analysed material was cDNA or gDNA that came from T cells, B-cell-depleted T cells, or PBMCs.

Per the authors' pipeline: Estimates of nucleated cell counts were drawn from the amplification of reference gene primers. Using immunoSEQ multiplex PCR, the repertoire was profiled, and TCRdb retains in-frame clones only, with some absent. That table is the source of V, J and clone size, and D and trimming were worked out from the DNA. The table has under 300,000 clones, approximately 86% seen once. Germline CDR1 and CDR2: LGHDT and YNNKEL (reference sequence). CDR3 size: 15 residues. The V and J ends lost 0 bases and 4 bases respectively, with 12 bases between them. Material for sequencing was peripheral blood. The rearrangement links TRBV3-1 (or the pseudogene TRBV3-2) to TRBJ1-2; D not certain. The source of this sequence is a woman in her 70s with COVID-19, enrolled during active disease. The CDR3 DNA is TGTGCCAGCAGCCAAGATCTGGGCAGAATCTATGGCTACACCTTC. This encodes CASSQDLGRIYGYTF.